This entry lists 9 T cell receptor beta chains sequenced from one sample in a study of blood T cell repertoires in COVID-19. Some clones are missing from TCRdb's copy, which holds only in-frame ones; the method was immunoSEQ multiplex PCR. The sample includes 150,000 to 200,000 clones, roughly nine tenths of them seen just once. The sequencing input was peripheral blood. The receptors originated from a man in his 60s with active or convalescent COVID-19.

The CDR3 protein is CASTDGAGGNYGYTF. DNA of the CDR3: TGTGCCAGTACCGATGGGGCAGGGGGCAACTATGGCTACACCTTC. The rearrangement links TRBV19 to TRBJ1-2; 8 bases fit TRBD1. V lost 7 bases, J lost 2 bases, and 9 bases stayed unmatched. Germline assignment: CDR1 LNHDA and CDR2 SQIVND (reference sequence). CDR3 length: 15 residues.

CDR3 loop: CASSMPLGQGGNQPQHF. CDR3 DNA sequence: TGTGCCAGTAGTATGCCCCTCGGACAGGGGGGCAATCAGCCCCAGCATTTT. The chain has TRBV19 and TRBJ1-5; 10 bases map to TRBD1. Trimming removed 3 bases from V and 2 bases from J; junction bases left unmatched: 7. This CDR3 region has 17 residues. Germline CDR1 reads LNHDA; CDR2 reads SQIVND (reference sequence).

This clone was found once. The chain uses TRBV6-4 and TRBJ2-2; 10 bases are shared with TRBD2. V was pared by 5 bases and J by 4 bases, with 1 base of the junction left unmatched. The germline CDR1 and CDR2 sequences are MRHNA and SNTAGT. The CDR3 totals 14 residues. The CDR3 sequence: CASSPSGSTGELFF. CDR3 nucleotides: TGTGCCAGCAGTCCTAGCGGGAGCACCGGGGAGCTGTTTTTT.

The rearrangement joins TRBV6-5 to TRBJ1-5; D is unclear. Germline V CDR1 and CDR2: MNHEY, SVGAGI. V lost 8 bases and J lost 0, with 11 bases in between. CDR3 length equals 14 residues. The CDR3 DNA sequence: TGTGCCAGCCTCCCCCCCTATAGCAATCAGCCCCAGCATTTT. As protein: CASLPPYSNQPQHF.

This chain links TRBV28 with TRBJ2-1; TRBD2 matches 7 bases. V trimming: 6 bases; J trimming: 1 base; junction bases outside the gene matches: 9. Germline loops: CDR1 MDHEN, CDR2 SYDVKM. There are 16 residues in the CDR3. The CDR3 region is CASSQWGGGSYNEQFF. In DNA, the CDR3 is TGTGCCAGCAGCCAGTGGGGGGGAGGGTCCTACAATGAGCAGTTCTTC.

A single count supports this clone. J is TRBJ1-2 and V is TRBV20-1; D gene ambiguous. The V gene lost 5 bases and the J gene lost 1 base, with 5 bases spanning the gap. Germline V gene lookup returns CDR1 DFQATT and CDR2 SNEGSKA (reference sequence). The CDR3 consists of 11 residues. The DNA for the CDR3 is TGCAGTGCTTTCCTTAACTATGGCTACACCTTC. Encoded protein: CSAFLNYGYTF.

V and J are TRBV28 and TRBJ1-2; D perhaps matches TRBD1 (6 bases). V was shortened by 3 bases and J by 8 bases, with 13 bases between the two germline ends. Germline V gene lookup returns CDR1 MDHEN and CDR2 SYDVKM. The CDR3 length is 13 residues. This chain's CDR3 is CASSFNRAWGYTF. CDR3 nucleotides: TGTGCCAGCAGTTTCAACAGGGCCTGGGGCTACACCTTC.

This sequence joins TRBV25-1 and TRBJ1-2, with D possibly being TRBD1 (5 bases). Germline lookup yields CDR1 MGHDK and CDR2 SYGVNS. The CDR3 sequence is 13 residues long. V was cut by 4 bases and J by 6 bases, with 12 bases left in between. The CDR3 sequence: CASSAQDTDGYTF. In nucleotides, the CDR3 is TGTGCCAGCAGTGCTCAGGACACGGATGGCTACACCTTC.

This clone was counted a single time. The V call is TRBV27, the J call TRBJ1-2; 8 bases line up with TRBD1. CDR1 is MNHEY, CDR2 SMNVEV, per germline (reference sequence). J lost 8 bases, V lost 3 bases, and 11 bases had no gene match. The CDR3 length is 15 residues. CDR3 in amino acids: CASSFARTGPRGYTF. The CDR3 DNA reads TGTGCCAGCAGTTTCGCCCGGACAGGGCCCAGAGGCTACACCTTC.